This T cell receptor (beta chain) was retrieved from a study of cytomegalovirus exposure and HLA in healthy donors. General study points: An assumption of roughly uniform sequencing depth across donors underlay the presence/absence analyses. Among the CMV-associated chains, three were confirmed in vitro as specific for CMV antigens.

A multiplex PCR was run with 60 Vbeta primers and 13 Jbeta primers. The data were produced by immunoSEQ multiplex PCR, yet TCRdb's version contains in-frame clones alone and is incomplete. The sample has over 30,000 clones. Germline CDR1 and CDR2: PRHDT and FYEKMQ (reference sequence). Trimming stripped 4 bases from V and 0 bases from J, with 9 bases between. The CDR3 totals 14 residues. Notes on this clone: Its antigen is undetermined.

The sample was PBMCs. The receptor was isolated from a man in his forties in good health and CMV-seronegative. This chain uses TRBV13 with TRBJ1-2, with D unresolved. CDR3: CASSSSTSNYGYTF. The DNA of the CDR3 is TGTGCCAGCAGCTCCTCCACATCTAACTATGGCTACACCTTC.